This TCR beta chain comes out of a study of lymphopenia after photon versus proton radiotherapy. Clones were read by immunoSEQ multiplex PCR, and TCRdb kept only the in-frame ones, dropping some. The repertoire holds over 25,000 clones, with about 91% as singletons. As regards this clone: Its antigen is not known.

This CDR3 spans 13 amino acids. V dropped 5 bases and J dropped 4; count of bases not matched to a gene: 3. Germline CDR1 reads KGHSH; CDR2 reads LQKENI. Study-level points and caveats: Larger post-nadir TCR diversity loss correlated inversely with survival in deceased patients. After the lymphocyte nadir, photon-treated repertoires showed oligoclonal expansion, especially of CD8+ Temra cells. Better survival with proton therapy was suggested as possible, not demonstrated.

The receptor's source is a woman aged 60-75 years with cholangiocarcinoma. Some clones in this sample may be carry-over from other donors' samples. The sample was peripheral blood, taken from a patient treated with proton-based radiotherapy. V is TRBV18 and J is TRBJ1-2; 8 bases line up with TRBD1. The CDR3 protein is CASSGDRTYGYTF. The CDR3 DNA sequence: TGTGCCAGCTCAGGGGACAGGACCTATGGCTACACCTTC. Drawing the rest from reference TRBV18 and TRBJ1-2, the complete variable domain is NAGVMQNPRHLVRRRGQEARLRCSPMKGHSHVYWYRQLPEEGLKFMVYLQKENIIDESGMPKERFSAEFPKEGPSILRIQQVVRGDSAAYFCASSGDRTYGYTFGSGTRLTVV.